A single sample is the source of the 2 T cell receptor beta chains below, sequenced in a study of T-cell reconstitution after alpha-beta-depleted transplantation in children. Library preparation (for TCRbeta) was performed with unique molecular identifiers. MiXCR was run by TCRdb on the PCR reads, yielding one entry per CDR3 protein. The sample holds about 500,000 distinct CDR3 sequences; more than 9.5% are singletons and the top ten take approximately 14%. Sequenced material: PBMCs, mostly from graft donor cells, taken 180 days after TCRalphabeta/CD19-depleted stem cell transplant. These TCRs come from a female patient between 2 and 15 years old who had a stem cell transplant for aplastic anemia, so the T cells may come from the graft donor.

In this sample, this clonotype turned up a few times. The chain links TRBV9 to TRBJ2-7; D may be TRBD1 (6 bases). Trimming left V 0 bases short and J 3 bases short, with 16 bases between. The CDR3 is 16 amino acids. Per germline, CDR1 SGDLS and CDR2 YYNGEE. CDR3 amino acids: CASSVASNRVGYEQYF. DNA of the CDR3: TGTGCCAGCAGCGTAGCGTCAAACAGGGTGGGCTACGAGCAGTACTTC. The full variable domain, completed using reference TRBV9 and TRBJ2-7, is DSGVTQTPKHLITATGQRVTLRCSPRSGDLSVYWYQQSLDQGLQFLIQYYNGEERAKGNILERFSAQQFPDLHSELNLSSLELGDSALYFCASSVASNRVGYEQYFGPGTRLTVT.

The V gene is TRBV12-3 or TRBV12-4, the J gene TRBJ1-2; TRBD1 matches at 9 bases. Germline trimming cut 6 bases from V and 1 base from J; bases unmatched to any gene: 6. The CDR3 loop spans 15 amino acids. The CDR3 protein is CASSPTGQGNYGYTF. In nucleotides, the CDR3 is TGTGCCAGCAGCCCCACGGGACAGGGTAACTATGGCTACACCTTC.